This T cell receptor (beta chain) came from a study of cytomegalovirus exposure and HLA in healthy donors. Whole-study results and caveats: TRBV6-2, TRBV6-3 and other indistinguishable V segments were excluded.

This clone has only a few counts. The target antigen is unknown. CDR1 and CDR2 (germline): GTSNPN, SVGIG (reference sequence). There are 13 residues in the CDR3. V dropped 2 bases and J dropped 3 bases, with 10 bases sitting between them. The PCR employed 60 Vbeta primers together with 13 Jbeta primers. Produced via immunoSEQ multiplex PCR; TCRdb's table is partial and in-frame only. In the table there are around 150,000 clones, more than 60% of which are singletons. Sequencing was done on a sample of PBMCs. This receptor was obtained from a woman aged 30 to 39 in good health and CMV-seronegative. The chain combines TRBV30 with TRBJ1-2; D may be TRBD1 (5 bases). The CDR3 bases are TGTGCCTGGAGTCTGGGGGGATACTATGGCTACACCTTC. Protein product: CAWSLGGYYGYTF.